This entry describes one T cell receptor (beta chain). J was trimmed by 4 bases and V by 1 base; bases with no gene match: 5. The CDR3 totals 15 residues. CDR1 and CDR2 (germline): SGHTA, FQGNSA. Original analysis: Amplification with reference gene primers provided the estimates of nucleated cell counts. Generated by immunoSEQ multiplex PCR, the TCRdb table keeps only in-frame clones and is missing some. V and J calls plus clone size are reproduced from that table; the DNA served to infer D and trimming. The sample contains some 530,000 clones, 80% to 90% of which appear only once. The entry originates in a study of blood T cell repertoires in COVID-19.

Sequencing used peripheral blood. The chain is built from TRBV7-2 and TRBJ2-3, with TRBD2 matching over 7 bases. The source is a human donor in a cohort sampled during active COVID-19. CDR3 sequence (DNA): TGTGCCAGCAGCTTAGAGAGCGGGGCCTCAGATACGCAGTATTTT. It translates to CASSLESGASDTQYF.